The 32 T cell receptor beta chains below were found in one sample sequenced in a study of CD8 T cells in Susac syndrome. An input of about 0.45 to 1 ug of RNA was subjected to reverse transcription using random hexamers. TCRdb recomputed calls from the immunoSEQ multiplex PCR reads with MiXCR, one row per CDR3 protein. Among 150,000 to 200,000 distinct CDR3 sequences listed, 85% to 95% were seen once. The sample taken for sequencing was CD4+ T cells from PBMCs. The receptors were sampled from a human donor with multiple sclerosis.

This clonotype was observed a handful of times. The V call is TRBV6-2 or TRBV6-3, the J call TRBJ1-5; no reliable D call. Deletions cut 7 bases from V and 4 bases from J, with 11 bases between. The CDR3 covers 13 residues. The V gene's germline CDR1 is MNHEY and CDR2 SVGEGT. Written as DNA, the CDR3 is TGTGCCAGCACCCCGGGTGGAAATCAGCCCCAGCATTTT. Translated, it gives CASTPGGNQPQHF.

This chain connects TRBV2 to TRBJ2-2; TRBD2 aligns across 8 bases. CDR1 and CDR2 from the germline V gene are SNHLY and FYNNEI. This CDR3 is built from 14 residues. J was trimmed by 5 bases and V by 7 bases; bases with no gene match: 6. The CDR3 DNA sequence: TGTGCCAGCATGGGGACTAGATTGACCGGGGAGCTGTTTTTT. This translates into CASMGTRLTGELFF.

V is TRBV24-1 and J is TRBJ1-2; tentative D call: TRBD1 (5 bases). Trimming removed 7 bases at V and 5 bases at J, with 10 bases between. This CDR3 has 12 amino acids. Germline CDR1 and CDR2: KGHDR and SFDVKD. This CDR3 is CATRGTDYGYTF. In DNA, the CDR3 is TGTGCCACCAGGGGGACGGATTATGGCTACACCTTC.

The rearrangement uses TRBV20-1 and TRBJ1-6, with D uncertain. The CDR3 sequence is 16 residues long. The V gene lost 1 base and the J gene lost 2 bases, with 12 bases spanning the gap. Germline V gene data show CDR1 as DFQATT and CDR2 as SNEGSKA (reference sequence). The CDR3, as DNA: TGCAGTGCTAGAGTACCGGGATACACCTATAATTCACCCCTCCACTTT. As protein: CSARVPGYTYNSPLHF.

In DNA, the CDR3 is TGTGCCACCAGTGTTCCTAGGGGGTTTGGAGAGACCCAGTACTTC. Translation: CATSVPRGFGETQYF. V and J are TRBV24-1 and TRBJ2-5; D possibly corresponds to TRBD1 (6 bases). Per the germline V gene, CDR1 is KGHDR and CDR2 is SFDVKD. Trimming cost V 5 bases and J 4 bases, with 16 bases left between them. This CDR3 region has 15 residues.

The rearrangement joins TRBV3-1 to TRBJ2-5; D is perhaps TRBD2 (7 bases). The CDR3 covers 17 residues. The germline V and J ends were trimmed by 0 bases and 4 bases, with 18 bases remaining between them. Germline CDR1 is LGHDT and CDR2 is YNNKEL (reference sequence). The CDR3 DNA follows: TGTGCCAGCAGCCAAGATGTCCGGGGGGCCGTTCCAGAGACCCAGTACTTC. Translation gives CASSQDVRGAVPETQYF.

V gene TRBV28 combines with J gene TRBJ1-4; a weak D match, TRBD1 (5 bases). The V end was cut by 6 bases, the J end by 11 bases, with 22 bases between. The CDR3 covers 15 residues. Germline V gives CDR1 MDHEN, CDR2 SYDVKM. The CDR3 coding sequence is TGTGCCAGCAGGGGCCCCGGGACGGGGAAGGGGAAACTGTTTTTT. Protein: CASRGPGTGKGKLFF.

The rearrangement links TRBV7-9 to TRBJ2-7; the D gene could be TRBD1 or TRBD2 (5 bases each). There are 14 residues in the CDR3. Germline CDR1 SEHNR, CDR2 FQNEAQ (reference sequence). Trimming took off 3 bases at V and 2 bases at J, with 11 bases between the two ends. The chain's CDR3 is CASSFGEGPYEQYF. The CDR3 bases are TGTGCCAGCAGCTTTGGTGAGGGGCCCTACGAGCAGTACTTC.

The gene calls are TRBV13 and TRBJ1-1; TRBD1 agrees at 7 bases. Germline loops: CDR1 PRHDT, CDR2 FYEKMQ (reference sequence). V dropped 5 bases and J dropped 7; count of bases not matched to a gene: 19. The CDR3 has 17 amino acids. The CDR3 region is CASSTTGVEAKTSEAFF. CDR3 nucleotide sequence: TGTGCCAGCAGCACTACAGGGGTCGAGGCTAAAACCAGTGAAGCTTTCTTT.

The chain has TRBV30 and TRBJ2-1; a possible D gene is TRBD2 (5 bases). Germline V CDR1 and CDR2: GTSNPN, SVGIG (reference sequence). The V end lost 3 bases, the J end lost 10 bases, and 13 bases lay between the germline ends. This CDR3 contains 12 residues. Here the CDR3 reads CAWRGSGKEQFF. CDR3 sequence (DNA): TGTGCCTGGAGGGGGTCGGGAAAGGAGCAGTTCTTC.

CDR3 residues: CASSLAGEGGYTF. CDR3 DNA sequence: TGCGCCAGCAGCTTGGCCGGGGAAGGTGGCTACACCTTC. The chain employs TRBV5-1 and TRBJ1-2; D is uncertain. CDR3 length: 13 residues. V was cut by 0 bases and J by 7 bases, with 10 bases left in between. Germline V gene data show CDR1 as SGHRS and CDR2 as YFSETQ.

This rearrangement joins TRBV4-1 to TRBJ2-7; 8 bases fit TRBD1. Germline loops: CDR1 MGHRA, CDR2 YSYEKL. The CDR3 is 19 amino acids. J was trimmed by 3 bases and V by 3 bases; bases with no gene match: 19. In nucleotides, the CDR3 is TGCGCCAGCAGCCATGACCCTCTTTCTCCGGGACAGGCGAACTACGAGCAGTACTTC. It encodes CASSHDPLSPGQANYEQYF.

The rearrangement uses TRBV4-1 and TRBJ1-4; D call uncertain. This CDR3 spans 14 amino acids. Germline V gene lookup returns CDR1 MGHRA and CDR2 YSYEKL. The V and J ends lost 6 bases and 0 bases respectively, with 8 bases between them. CDR3 in DNA: TGCGCCAGCAGATGGCGGGCAACTAATGAAAAACTGTTTTTT. Amino acid sequence: CASRWRATNEKLFF.

V gene TRBV9 combines with J gene TRBJ2-7, with 9 bases aligning to TRBD2. Germline CDR1 and CDR2: SGDLS and YYNGEE. V shed 0 bases and J 2 bases; nucleotides not matched to a gene: 3. The CDR3 loop spans 15 amino acids. The CDR3 sequence is CASSVGLAGTYEQYF. DNA for the CDR3: TGTGCCAGCAGCGTAGGCCTAGCGGGAACCTACGAGCAGTACTTC.

This chain joins TRBV29-1 and TRBJ2-5; 10 nucleotides agree with TRBD2. The CDR3 loop spans 15 amino acids. Germline CDR1 SQVTM, CDR2 ANQGSEA. Unmatched junction bases numbered 10, after V lost 4 bases and J lost 5 bases. The CDR3 nucleotides are TGCAGCGTTGCCTGGCTAGCGGGGGCGGGGGAGACCCAGTACTTC. Its translation: CSVAWLAGAGETQYF.

The gene calls are TRBV29-1 and TRBJ2-3; TRBD1 is a possible D gene (5 bases). The V gene lost 4 bases and the J gene lost 5 bases, with 7 bases spanning the gap. Germline CDR1 SQVTM, CDR2 ANQGSEA. The CDR3 consists of 11 residues. The CDR3 loop is CSVGRGDTQYF. The CDR3 bases are TGCAGCGTTGGAAGGGGAGATACGCAGTATTTT.

The chain couples TRBV28 to TRBJ2-1; D not certain. There are 13 residues in the CDR3. In germline, CDR1 is MDHEN, CDR2 SYDVKM. V gave up 5 bases and J gave up 6 bases, with 11 bases separating them. CDR3 nucleotides: TGTGCCAGCAGTGCGACGGCCGGCAATGAGCAGTTCTTC. Amino acid sequence: CASSATAGNEQFF.

This chain connects TRBV25-1 to TRBJ2-1; D is uncertain. The CDR3 contains 13 residues. Trimming stripped 0 bases from V and 6 bases from J, with 6 bases between. Germline V gene lookup returns CDR1 MGHDK and CDR2 SYGVNS. The CDR3 spells CASSEYQSNEQFF. CDR3 DNA: TGTGCCAGCAGTGAATATCAGAGCAATGAGCAGTTCTTC.

The chain couples TRBV20-1 to TRBJ2-2; D unclear. The CDR3 has 14 amino acids. With 3 bases removed from V and 0 bases from J, the gap between germline ends came to 8 bases. Per the germline V gene, CDR1 is DFQATT and CDR2 is SNEGSKA (reference sequence). DNA of the CDR3: TGCAGTGCTAGTCCCGGAGCGAACACCGGGGAGCTGTTTTTT. Translating it yields CSASPGANTGELFF.

Only one count was recorded for this clonotype. The chain links TRBV3-1 to TRBJ2-7; weak D call: TRBD2 (7 bases). The V gene's germline CDR1 is LGHDT and CDR2 YNNKEL (reference sequence). Trimming removed 3 bases at V and 5 bases at J, with 11 bases between. The CDR3 loop spans 13 amino acids. In DNA, the CDR3 is TGTGCCAGCAGCCAGCGGGGGCCCCACGAGCAGTACTTC. It yields the protein CASSQRGPHEQYF.

Written as DNA, the CDR3 is TGTGCCAGCAGACAGAGAGGGGGGCCGGCTGAAGCTTTCTTT. It encodes CASRQRGGPAEAFF. V and J are TRBV6-5 and TRBJ1-1; tentative D call: TRBD1 (6 bases). V was shortened by 6 bases and J by 6 bases, with 17 bases between the two germline ends. Germline V CDR1 and CDR2: MNHEY, SVGAGI. The CDR3 contains 14 residues.

The chain joins TRBV7-9 to TRBJ2-7, with 9 bases aligning to TRBD1. There are 14 residues in the CDR3. The V segment lost 8 bases and the J segment 2 bases; nucleotides outside the gene matches: 7. The germline gives CDR1 SEHNR, CDR2 FQNEAQ (reference sequence). This CDR3 is CASGRQGGPYEQYF. CDR3 nucleotides: TGTGCCAGCGGAAGACAGGGGGGACCCTACGAGCAGTACTTC.

This chain links TRBV20-1 with TRBJ2-5, with no clear D. There are 10 residues in the CDR3. CDR1 is DFQATT, CDR2 SNEGSKA, per germline (reference sequence). Trimming stripped 6 bases from V and 7 bases from J, with 9 bases between. CDR3 DNA: TGCAGTGCCACCCTGGGGACCCAGTACTTC. As protein: CSATLGTQYF.

This clonotype has a handful of counts. This chain joins TRBV3-1 and TRBJ2-7; D possibly uses TRBD1 or TRBD2 (5 bases each). The V gene lost 3 bases and the J gene lost 9 bases, with 18 bases spanning the gap. The CDR3 totals 14 residues. Germline V CDR1 and CDR2: LGHDT, YNNKEL (reference sequence). CDR3 amino acids: CASSQTGTTQGQYF. The CDR3 DNA reads as TGTGCCAGCAGCCAGACGGGGACCACCCAAGGGCAGTACTTC.

V and J are TRBV24-1 and TRBJ2-1, with D maybe TRBD2 (7 bases). V was clipped by 9 bases and J by 1 base, with 18 bases between them. CDR3 length equals 16 residues. Looked up from germline, CDR1 is KGHDR and CDR2 is SFDVKD. This chain's CDR3 is CATEGGASGSYNEQFF. In nucleotides, the CDR3 is TGTGCCACCGAAGGGGGGGCTTCTGGGTCCTACAATGAGCAGTTCTTC.

This chain joins TRBV29-1 and TRBJ1-5; 8 bases are a match to TRBD1. Per the germline V gene, CDR1 is SQVTM and CDR2 is ANQGSEA. Losses at the gene ends were 7 bases for V and 5 bases for J; bases not matched to a gene: 4. The CDR3 runs to 12 residues. The chain's CDR3 is CSAGDRYQPQHF. CDR3 coding DNA: TGCAGCGCCGGGGACAGGTATCAGCCCCAGCATTTT.

The V call is TRBV20-1, the J call TRBJ2-1; D ambiguous. Looked up from germline, CDR1 is DFQATT and CDR2 is SNEGSKA (reference sequence). The CDR3 loop spans 13 amino acids. The V and J ends lost 6 bases and 0 bases respectively, with 9 bases between them. In DNA form, the CDR3 reads TGCAGTGCCTACTACTTCTCCTACAATGAGCAGTTCTTC. Translation gives CSAYYFSYNEQFF.

This clonotype is a singleton in its sample. The chain is built from TRBV24-1 and TRBJ2-7; D gene uncertain. Germline lookup yields CDR1 KGHDR and CDR2 SFDVKD. V lost 3 bases, J lost 5 bases, and 7 bases lay in between. The CDR3 consists of 12 residues. The CDR3 DNA sequence: TGTGCCACCAGTGATCCACATGACGAGCAGTACTTC. This codes for CATSDPHDEQYF.

This chain links TRBV12-3 or TRBV12-4 with TRBJ2-7; no firm D call. CDR3 size: 15 residues. V dropped 5 bases and J dropped 6 bases, with 20 bases sitting between them. The CDR3 protein is CASSPHSLPPLEQYF. The CDR3 DNA reads as TGTGCCAGCAGTCCTCACAGCCTTCCCCCTCTCGAGCAGTACTTC.

The J gene is TRBJ2-3, the V gene TRBV20-1; the D call may be TRBD1 or TRBD2 (5 bases each). The V and J ends lost 5 bases and 1 base respectively, with 10 bases between them. The CDR3 totals 13 residues. Germline CDR1 DFQATT, CDR2 SNEGSKA (reference sequence). The DNA of the CDR3 is TGCAGTGCTGGGTTGGGGGGCACAGATACGCAGTATTTT. Protein: CSAGLGGTDTQYF.

This chain connects TRBV27 to TRBJ2-7; D perhaps matches TRBD2 (5 bases). Germline CDR1 MNHEY, CDR2 SMNVEV (reference sequence). The CDR3 has 15 amino acids. Trimming cost V 0 bases and J 2 bases, with 11 bases left between them. The CDR3 region has the DNA TGTGCCAGCAGTTTATCGCGGACTTTCGCCTACGAGCAGTACTTC. It specifies CASSLSRTFAYEQYF.

CDR3 nucleotides: TGTGCCAGCAGTGGGGGCAGGGAGAACACTGAAGCTTTCTTT. This gives the protein CASSGGRENTEAFF. The chain recombines TRBV2 with TRBJ1-1, with D possibly TRBD1 on 5 matching bases. The CDR3 is 14 amino acids. Per the germline V gene, CDR1 is SNHLY and CDR2 is FYNNEI. V was trimmed by 4 bases and J by 1 base, leaving 10 bases between them.